This TCR beta chain appears in the sequencing data of a study of PD-1 blockade in classical Hodgkin lymphoma. The sample's time point: cycle 4 day 1 (C4D1), after 6 weeks of nivolumab. Every patient had relapsed following autologous stem cell transplantation, and cohorts differed in brentuximab vedotin exposure. Trimming took 0 bases from V and 12 from J, leaving 17 bases between them. CDR3 length equals 14 residues. Germline lookup yields CDR1 LNHDA and CDR2 SQIVND (reference sequence). Assay used: immunoSEQ multiplex PCR; TCRdb lists only in-frame clones, some missing. The repertoire holds some 33,000 clones, with around 81% as singletons.

V and J are TRBV19 and TRBJ1-2; TRBD1 is a possible D gene (5 bases). The source was peripheral blood mononuclear cells (PBMCs), collected before the fourth cycle of nivolumab. The receptor was derived from a human donor with classical Hodgkin lymphoma. CDR3 in DNA: TGTGCCAGTAGTATAGAGGGGACGACCAAAATCCACACCTTC. It is translated as CASSIEGTTKIHTF.